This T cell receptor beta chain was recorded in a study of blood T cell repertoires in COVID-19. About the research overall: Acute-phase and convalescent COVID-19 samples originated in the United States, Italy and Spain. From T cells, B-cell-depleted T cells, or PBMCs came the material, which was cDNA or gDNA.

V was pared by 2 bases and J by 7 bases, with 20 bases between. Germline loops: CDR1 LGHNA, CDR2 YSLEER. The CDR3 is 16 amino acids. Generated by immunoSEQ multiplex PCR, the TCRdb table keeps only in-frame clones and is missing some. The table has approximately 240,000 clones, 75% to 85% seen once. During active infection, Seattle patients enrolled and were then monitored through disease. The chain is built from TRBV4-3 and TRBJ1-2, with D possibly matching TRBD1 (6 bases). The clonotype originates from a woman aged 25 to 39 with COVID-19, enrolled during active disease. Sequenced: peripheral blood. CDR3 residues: CASSQSGTTRFGGYTF. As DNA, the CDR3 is TGCGCCAGCAGCCAATCTGGGACAACCCGGTTCGGTGGCTACACCTTC.